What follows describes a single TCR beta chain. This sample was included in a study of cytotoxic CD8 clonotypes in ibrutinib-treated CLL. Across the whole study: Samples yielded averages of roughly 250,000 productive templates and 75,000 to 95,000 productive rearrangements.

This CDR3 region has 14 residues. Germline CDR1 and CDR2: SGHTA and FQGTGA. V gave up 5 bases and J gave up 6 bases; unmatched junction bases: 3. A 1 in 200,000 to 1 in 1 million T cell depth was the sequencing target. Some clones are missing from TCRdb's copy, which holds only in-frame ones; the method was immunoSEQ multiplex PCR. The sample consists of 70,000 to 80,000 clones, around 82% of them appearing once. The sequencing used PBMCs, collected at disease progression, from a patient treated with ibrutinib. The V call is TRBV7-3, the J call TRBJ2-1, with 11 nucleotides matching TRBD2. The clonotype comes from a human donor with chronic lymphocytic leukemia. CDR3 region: CASSDGTSGNEQFF. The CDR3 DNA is TGTGCCAGCAGCGACGGGACTAGCGGCAATGAGCAGTTCTTC.